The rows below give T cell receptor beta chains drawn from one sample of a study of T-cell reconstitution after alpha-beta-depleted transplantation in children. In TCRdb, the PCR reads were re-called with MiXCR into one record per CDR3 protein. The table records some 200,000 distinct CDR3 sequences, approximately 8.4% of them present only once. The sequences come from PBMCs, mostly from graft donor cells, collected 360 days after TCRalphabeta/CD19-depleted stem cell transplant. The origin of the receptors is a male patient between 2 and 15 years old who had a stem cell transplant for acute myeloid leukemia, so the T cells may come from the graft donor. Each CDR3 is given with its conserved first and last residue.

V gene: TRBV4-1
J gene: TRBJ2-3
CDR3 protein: CASSQQNPSGGAHTQYF

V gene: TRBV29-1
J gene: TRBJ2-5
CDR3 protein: CSVWASQETQYF

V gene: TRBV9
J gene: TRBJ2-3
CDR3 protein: CASSAGGSTDTQYF

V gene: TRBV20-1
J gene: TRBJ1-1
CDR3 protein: CSAPKGGLTEAFF

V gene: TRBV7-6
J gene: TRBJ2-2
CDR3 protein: CASSSRGYTGELFF

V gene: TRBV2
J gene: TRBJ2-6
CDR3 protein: CASSALSGTGISGANVLTF

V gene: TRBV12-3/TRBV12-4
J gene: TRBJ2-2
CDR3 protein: CASTEDRDTGELFF

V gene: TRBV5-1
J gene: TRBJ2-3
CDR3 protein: CASSLSQRETDTQYF

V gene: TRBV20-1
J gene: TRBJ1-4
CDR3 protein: CSASFLLLGAHF

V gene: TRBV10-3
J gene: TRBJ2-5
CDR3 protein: CATQKGLQETQYF

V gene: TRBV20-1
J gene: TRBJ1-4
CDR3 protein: CSAALDSPNEKLFF

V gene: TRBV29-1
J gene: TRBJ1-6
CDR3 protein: CSVRDRGNSPLHF

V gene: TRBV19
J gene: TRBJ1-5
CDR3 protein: CASMHGQGPDQPQHF

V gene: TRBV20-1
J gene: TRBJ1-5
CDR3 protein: CSARSVGKQPQHF

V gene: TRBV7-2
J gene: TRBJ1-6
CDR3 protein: CASSLARWSPLHF

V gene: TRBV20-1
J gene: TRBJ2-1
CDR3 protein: CSLPGLAHYNEQFF

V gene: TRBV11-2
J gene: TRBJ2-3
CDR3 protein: CASTPGSTSGGPTDTQYF